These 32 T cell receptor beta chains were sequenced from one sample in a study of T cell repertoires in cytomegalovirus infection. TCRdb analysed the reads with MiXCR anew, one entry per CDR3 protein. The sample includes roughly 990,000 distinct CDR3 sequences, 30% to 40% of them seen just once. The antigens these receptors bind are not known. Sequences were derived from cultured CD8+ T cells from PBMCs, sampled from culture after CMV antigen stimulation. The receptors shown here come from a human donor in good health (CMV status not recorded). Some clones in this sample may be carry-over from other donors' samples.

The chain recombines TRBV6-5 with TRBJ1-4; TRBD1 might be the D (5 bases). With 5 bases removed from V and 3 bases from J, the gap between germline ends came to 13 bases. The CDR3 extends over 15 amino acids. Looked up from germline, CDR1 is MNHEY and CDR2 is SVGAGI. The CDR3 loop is CASSGQGGSNEKLFF. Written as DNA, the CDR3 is TGTGCCAGCAGTGGGCAGGGTGGATCTAATGAAAAACTGTTTTTT.

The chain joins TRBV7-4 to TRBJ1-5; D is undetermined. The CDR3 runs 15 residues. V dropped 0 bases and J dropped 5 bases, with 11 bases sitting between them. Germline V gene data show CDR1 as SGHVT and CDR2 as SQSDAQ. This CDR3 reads CASSLAGRSDQPQHF. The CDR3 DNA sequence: TGTGCCAGCAGCTTAGCAGGGAGATCCGATCAGCCCCAGCATTTT.

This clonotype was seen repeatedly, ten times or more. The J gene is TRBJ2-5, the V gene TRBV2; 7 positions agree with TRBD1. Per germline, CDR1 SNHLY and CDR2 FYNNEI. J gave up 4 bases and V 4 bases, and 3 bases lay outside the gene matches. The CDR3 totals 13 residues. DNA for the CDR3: TGTGCCAGCAGTGCTAGGGGGCTAGAGACCCAGTACTTC. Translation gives CASSARGLETQYF.

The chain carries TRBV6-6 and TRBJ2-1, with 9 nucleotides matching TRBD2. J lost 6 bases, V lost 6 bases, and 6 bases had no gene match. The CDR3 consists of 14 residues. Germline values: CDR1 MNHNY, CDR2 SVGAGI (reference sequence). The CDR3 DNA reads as TGTGCCAGCAGGGAGACTAGCGGACCCAATGAGCAGTTCTTC. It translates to CASRETSGPNEQFF.

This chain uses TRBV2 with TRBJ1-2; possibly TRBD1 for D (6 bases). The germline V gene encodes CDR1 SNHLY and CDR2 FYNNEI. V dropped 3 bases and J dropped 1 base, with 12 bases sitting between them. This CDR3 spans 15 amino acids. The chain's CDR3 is CASSDGQTFNYGYTF. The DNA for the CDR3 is TGTGCCAGCAGTGACGGACAGACCTTTAACTATGGCTACACCTTC.

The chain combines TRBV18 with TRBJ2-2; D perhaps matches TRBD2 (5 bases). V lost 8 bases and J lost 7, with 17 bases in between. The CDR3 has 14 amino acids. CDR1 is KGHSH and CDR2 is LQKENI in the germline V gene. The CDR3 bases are TGTGCCAGCCCAGCAGAAATCAGCGGCGGGGAGCTGTTTTTT. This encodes CASPAEISGGELFF.

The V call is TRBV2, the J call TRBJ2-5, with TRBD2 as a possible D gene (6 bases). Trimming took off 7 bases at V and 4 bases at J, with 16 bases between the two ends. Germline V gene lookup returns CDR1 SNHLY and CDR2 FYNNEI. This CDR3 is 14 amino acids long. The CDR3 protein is CASILGQGGETQYF. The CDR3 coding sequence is TGTGCCAGCATCTTGGGCCAGGGAGGAGAGACCCAGTACTTC.

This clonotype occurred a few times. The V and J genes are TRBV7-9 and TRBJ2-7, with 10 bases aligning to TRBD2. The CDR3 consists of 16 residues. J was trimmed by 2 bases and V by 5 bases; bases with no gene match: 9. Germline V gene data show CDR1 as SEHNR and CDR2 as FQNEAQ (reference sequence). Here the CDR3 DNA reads TGTGCCAGCAGCCTACCTCTAGCGGGGGTGGCCTACGAGCAGTACTTC. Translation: CASSLPLAGVAYEQYF.

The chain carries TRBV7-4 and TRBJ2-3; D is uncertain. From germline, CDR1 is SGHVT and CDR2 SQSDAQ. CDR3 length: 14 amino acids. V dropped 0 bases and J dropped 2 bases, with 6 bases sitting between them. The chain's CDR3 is CASSLARVTDTQYF. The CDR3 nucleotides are TGTGCCAGCAGCTTAGCTAGGGTCACAGATACGCAGTATTTT.

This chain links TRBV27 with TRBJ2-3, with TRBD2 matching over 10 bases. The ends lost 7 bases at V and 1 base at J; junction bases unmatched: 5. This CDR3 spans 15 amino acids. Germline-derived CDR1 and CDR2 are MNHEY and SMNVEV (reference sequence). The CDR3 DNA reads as TGTGCCAGCACCTCGGGGACTAGCGGCACAGATACGCAGTATTTT. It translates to CASTSGTSGTDTQYF.

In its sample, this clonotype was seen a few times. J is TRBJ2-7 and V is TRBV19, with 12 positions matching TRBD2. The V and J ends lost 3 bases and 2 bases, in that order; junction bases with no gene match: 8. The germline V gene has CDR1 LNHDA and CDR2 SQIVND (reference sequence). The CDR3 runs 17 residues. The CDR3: CASSMTSGGPTTYEQYF. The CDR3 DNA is TGTGCCAGTAGTATGACTAGCGGGGGCCCAACGACCTACGAGCAGTACTTC.

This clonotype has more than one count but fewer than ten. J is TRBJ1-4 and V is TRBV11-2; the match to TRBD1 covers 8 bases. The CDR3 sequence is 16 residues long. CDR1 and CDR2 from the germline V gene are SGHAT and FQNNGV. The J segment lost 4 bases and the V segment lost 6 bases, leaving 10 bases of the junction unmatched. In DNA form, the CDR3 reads TGTGCCAGCAGACAAGGACAGGGACGTCTTAATGAAAAACTGTTTTTT. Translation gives CASRQGQGRLNEKLFF.

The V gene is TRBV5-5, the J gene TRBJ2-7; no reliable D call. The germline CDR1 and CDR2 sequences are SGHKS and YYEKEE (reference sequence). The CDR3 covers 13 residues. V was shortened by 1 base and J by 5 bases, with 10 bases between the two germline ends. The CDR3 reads CASSLWIEDEQYF. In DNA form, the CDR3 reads TGTGCCAGCAGCTTGTGGATAGAGGACGAGCAGTACTTC.

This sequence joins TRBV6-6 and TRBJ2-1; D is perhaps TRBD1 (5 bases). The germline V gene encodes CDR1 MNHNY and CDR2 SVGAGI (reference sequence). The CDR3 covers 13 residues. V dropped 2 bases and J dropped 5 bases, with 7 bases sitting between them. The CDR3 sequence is CASSYDRNNEQFF. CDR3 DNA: TGTGCCAGCAGTTACGACAGAAACAATGAGCAGTTCTTC.

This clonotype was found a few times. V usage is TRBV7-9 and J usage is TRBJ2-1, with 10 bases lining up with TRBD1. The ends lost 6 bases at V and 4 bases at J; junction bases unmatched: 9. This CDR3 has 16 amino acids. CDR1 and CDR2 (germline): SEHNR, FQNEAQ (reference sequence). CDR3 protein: CASSSPGQGYYNEQFF. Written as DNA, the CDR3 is TGTGCCAGCAGTTCGCCGGGACAGGGGTATTACAATGAGCAGTTCTTC.

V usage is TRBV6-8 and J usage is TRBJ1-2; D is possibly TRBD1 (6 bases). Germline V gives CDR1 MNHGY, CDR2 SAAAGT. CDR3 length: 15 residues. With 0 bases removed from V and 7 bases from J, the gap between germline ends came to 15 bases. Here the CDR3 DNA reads TGTGCCAGCAGTTACTCCCCGCTAGGGGGGTTTGGCTACACCTTC. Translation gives CASSYSPLGGFGYTF.

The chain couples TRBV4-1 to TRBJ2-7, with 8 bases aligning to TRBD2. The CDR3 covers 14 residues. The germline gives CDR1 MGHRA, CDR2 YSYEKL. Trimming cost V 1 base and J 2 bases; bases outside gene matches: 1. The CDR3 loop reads CASSQGGGTYEQYF. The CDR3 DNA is TGCGCCAGCAGCCAAGGCGGGGGGACCTACGAGCAGTACTTC.

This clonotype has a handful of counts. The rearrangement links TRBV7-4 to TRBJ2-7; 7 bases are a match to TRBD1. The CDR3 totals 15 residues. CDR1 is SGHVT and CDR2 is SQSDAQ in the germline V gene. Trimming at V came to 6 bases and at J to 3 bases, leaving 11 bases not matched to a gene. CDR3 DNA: TGTGCCAGCAGTTCTAACGACAGGGCCAACTACGAGCAGTACGTC. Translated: CASSSNDRANYEQYV.

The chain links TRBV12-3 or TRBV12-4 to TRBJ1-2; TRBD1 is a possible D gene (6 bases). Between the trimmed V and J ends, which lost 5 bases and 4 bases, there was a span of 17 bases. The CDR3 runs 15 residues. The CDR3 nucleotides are TGTGCCAGCAGTGAAGCGCCTGGGACAAGCTATGGCTACACCTTC. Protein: CASSEAPGTSYGYTF.

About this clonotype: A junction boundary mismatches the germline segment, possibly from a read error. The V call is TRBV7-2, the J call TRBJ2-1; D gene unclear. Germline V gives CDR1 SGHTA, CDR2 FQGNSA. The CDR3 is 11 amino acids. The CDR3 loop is CASRRTNDQFF. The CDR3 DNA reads TGTGCCAGCAGGCGAACCAATGATCAGTTCTTC.

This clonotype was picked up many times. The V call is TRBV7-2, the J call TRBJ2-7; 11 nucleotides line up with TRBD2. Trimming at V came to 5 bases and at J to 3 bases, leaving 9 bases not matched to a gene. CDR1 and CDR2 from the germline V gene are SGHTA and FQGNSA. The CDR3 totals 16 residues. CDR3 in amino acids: CASSPRLAGPLYEQYF. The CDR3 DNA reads TGTGCCAGCAGCCCCCGACTAGCGGGGCCTCTCTACGAGCAGTACTTC.

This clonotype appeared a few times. The chain's CDR3 is CASSFHRDIRRSTNEKLFF. CDR3 sequence (DNA): TGTGCCAGCAGTTTTCACCGGGACATTAGGAGGTCAACTAATGAAAAACTGTTTTTT. The J gene is TRBJ1-4, the V gene TRBV12-3 or TRBV12-4; the D gene is possibly TRBD1 (6 bases). The CDR3 has 19 amino acids. V gave up 3 bases and J gave up 0 bases, with 20 bases separating them.

The CDR3 sequence is CASSDSPGSSTDTQYF. CDR3 nucleotide sequence: TGTGCCAGCAGTGACTCACCAGGGTCTAGCACAGATACGCAGTATTTT. The V and J genes are TRBV6-4 and TRBJ2-3, with TRBD1 as a possible D gene (5 bases). Trimming removed 0 bases at V and 0 bases at J, with 10 bases between. Looked up from germline, CDR1 is MRHNA and CDR2 is SNTAGT. The CDR3 is 16 amino acids.

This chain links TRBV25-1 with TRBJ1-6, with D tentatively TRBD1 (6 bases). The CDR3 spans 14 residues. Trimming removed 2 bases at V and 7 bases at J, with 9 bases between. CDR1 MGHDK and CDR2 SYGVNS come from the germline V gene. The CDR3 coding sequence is TGTGCCAGCAGTGAAATCCAGGGGAATTCACCCCTCCACTTT. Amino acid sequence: CASSEIQGNSPLHF.

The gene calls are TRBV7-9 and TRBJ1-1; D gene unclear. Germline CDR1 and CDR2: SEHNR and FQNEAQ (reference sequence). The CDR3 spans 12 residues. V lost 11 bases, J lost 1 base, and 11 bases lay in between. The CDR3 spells CAAGEGNTEAFF. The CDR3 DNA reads TGTGCCGCCGGGGAGGGGAACACTGAAGCTTTCTTT.

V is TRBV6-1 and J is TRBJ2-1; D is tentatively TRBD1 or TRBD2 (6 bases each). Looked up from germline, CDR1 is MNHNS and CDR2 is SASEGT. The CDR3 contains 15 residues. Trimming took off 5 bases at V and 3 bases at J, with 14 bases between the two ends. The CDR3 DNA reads TGTGCCAGCAGTCAGAGGGGGGCACTCTACAATGAGCAGTTCTTC. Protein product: CASSQRGALYNEQFF.

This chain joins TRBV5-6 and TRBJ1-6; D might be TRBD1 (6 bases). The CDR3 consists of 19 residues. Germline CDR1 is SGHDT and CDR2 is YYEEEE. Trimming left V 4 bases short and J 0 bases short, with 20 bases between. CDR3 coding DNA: TGTGCCAGCAGCATAGAACCCGGGACAATGGTCTCCTATAATTCACCCCTCCACTTT. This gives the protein CASSIEPGTMVSYNSPLHF.

The CDR3 reads CASNAGGTGETQYF. The CDR3 nucleotides are TGTGCCAGCAACGCAGGGGGAACCGGGGAGACCCAGTACTTC. The chain employs TRBV6-5 and TRBJ2-5; 7 bases agree with TRBD1. V was pared by 7 bases and J by 5 bases, with 10 bases of the junction left unmatched. The CDR3 contains 14 residues. Germline CDR1 and CDR2: MNHEY and SVGAGI.

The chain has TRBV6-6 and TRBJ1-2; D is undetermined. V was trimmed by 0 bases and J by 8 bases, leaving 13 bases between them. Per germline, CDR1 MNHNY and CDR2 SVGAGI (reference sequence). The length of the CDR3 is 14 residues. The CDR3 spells CASSYSNGKDGYTF. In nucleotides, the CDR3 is TGTGCCAGCAGTTACTCGAACGGGAAGGACGGCTACACCTTC.

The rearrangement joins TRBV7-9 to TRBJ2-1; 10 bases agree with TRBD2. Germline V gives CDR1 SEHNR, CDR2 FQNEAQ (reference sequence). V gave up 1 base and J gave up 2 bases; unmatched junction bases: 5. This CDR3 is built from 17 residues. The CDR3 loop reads CASSLGPTSGAYNEQFF. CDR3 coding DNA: TGTGCCAGCAGCTTAGGCCCCACTAGCGGGGCCTACAATGAGCAGTTCTTC.

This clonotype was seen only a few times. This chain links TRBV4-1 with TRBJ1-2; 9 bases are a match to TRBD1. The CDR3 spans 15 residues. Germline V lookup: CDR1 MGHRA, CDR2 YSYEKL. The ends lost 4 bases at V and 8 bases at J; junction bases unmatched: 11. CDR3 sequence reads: CASSLSRDRVNGYTF. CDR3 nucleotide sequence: TGCGCCAGCAGCCTCTCCCGGGACAGGGTAAACGGCTACACCTTC.

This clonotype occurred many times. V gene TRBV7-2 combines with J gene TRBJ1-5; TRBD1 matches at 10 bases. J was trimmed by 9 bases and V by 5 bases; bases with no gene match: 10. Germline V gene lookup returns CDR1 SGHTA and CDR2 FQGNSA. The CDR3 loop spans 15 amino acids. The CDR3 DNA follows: TGTGCCAGCAGCCCCAGACAGGGGGCGTTCTGGCCCCAGCATTTT. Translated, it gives CASSPRQGAFWPQHF.